This TCR beta chain is from a study of radiotherapy plus CTLA-4 blockade in lung cancer. This CDR3 is built from 16 residues. The V segment lost 3 bases and the J segment 6 bases; nucleotides outside the gene matches: 14. The germline gives CDR1 SGDLS, CDR2 YYNGEE. Libraries were prepared by immunoSEQ multiplex PCR; TCRdb keeps only in-frame clonotypes and omits some of them. The sample records under 100,000 clones, under 85% being singletons. The chain employs TRBV9 and TRBJ1-2; 7 bases line up with TRBD1. The material was peripheral blood, obtained from a patient treated with radiotherapy plus ipilimumab. The origin of this receptor is a human donor with non-small cell lung cancer that progressed on radiotherapy plus ipilimumab. The CDR3 protein is CASSGPFRQGDNGYTF. In nucleotides, the CDR3 is TGTGCCAGCAGCGGACCCTTTAGACAGGGCGATAATGGCTACACCTTC.